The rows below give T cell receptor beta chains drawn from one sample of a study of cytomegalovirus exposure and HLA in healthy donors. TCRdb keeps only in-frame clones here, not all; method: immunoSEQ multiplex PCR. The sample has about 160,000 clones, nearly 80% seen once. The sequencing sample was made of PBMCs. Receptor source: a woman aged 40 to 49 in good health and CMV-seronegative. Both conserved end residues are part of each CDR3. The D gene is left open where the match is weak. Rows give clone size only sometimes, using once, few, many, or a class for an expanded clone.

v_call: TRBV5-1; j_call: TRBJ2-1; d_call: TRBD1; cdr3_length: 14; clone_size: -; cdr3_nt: TGCGCCAGCACCAGACAGGGGGCGGTTGATGAGCAGTTCTTC; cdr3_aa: CASTRQGAVDEQFF
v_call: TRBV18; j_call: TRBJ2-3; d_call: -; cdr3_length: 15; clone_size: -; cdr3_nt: TGTGCCAGCTCACCACCGGGGCGAGGCACAGATACGCAGTATTTT; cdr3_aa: CASSPPGRGTDTQYF
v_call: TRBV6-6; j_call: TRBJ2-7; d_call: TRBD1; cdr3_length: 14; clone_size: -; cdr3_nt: TGTGCCAGCAGCCGGGACAGGGGCCCTCACGAGCAGTACTTC; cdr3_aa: CASSRDRGPHEQYF
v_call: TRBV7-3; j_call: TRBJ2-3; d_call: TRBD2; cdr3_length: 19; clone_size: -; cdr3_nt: TGTGCCAGCAGCTTAGGGTCGCTAGCGGTAAGACCTAGCACAGATACGCAGTATTTT; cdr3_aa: CASSLGSLAVRPSTDTQYF
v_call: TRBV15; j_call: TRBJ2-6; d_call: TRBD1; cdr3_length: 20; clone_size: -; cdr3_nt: TGTGCCACCAGCACAGACCGGGACAGGGGACATCTGGGTGGGGCCAACGTCCTGACTTTC; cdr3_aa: CATSTDRDRGHLGGANVLTF
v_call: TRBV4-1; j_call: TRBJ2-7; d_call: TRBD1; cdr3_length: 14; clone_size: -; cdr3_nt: TGCGCCAGCAGCCAAGCCGTGACAGGGGACGAGCAGTACTTC; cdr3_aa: CASSQAVTGDEQYF
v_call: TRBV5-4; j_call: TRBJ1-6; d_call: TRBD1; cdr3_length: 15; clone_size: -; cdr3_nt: TGTGCCAGCAGCTATGGACAGGGCGCGGATTCACCCCTCCACTTT; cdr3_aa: CASSYGQGADSPLHF
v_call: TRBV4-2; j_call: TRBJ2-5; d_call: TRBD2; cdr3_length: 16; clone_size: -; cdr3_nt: TGTGCCAGCAGCCAAGGCGGGGGGGCAGGTCTAGAGACCCAGTACTTC; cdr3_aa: CASSQGGGAGLETQYF
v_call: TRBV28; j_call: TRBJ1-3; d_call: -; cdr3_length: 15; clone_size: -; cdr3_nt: TGTGCCAGCAGCCCCGGGACATACTCTGGAAACACCATATATTTT; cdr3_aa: CASSPGTYSGNTIYF
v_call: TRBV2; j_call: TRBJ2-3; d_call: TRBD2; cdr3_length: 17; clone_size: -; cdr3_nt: TGTGCCAGCAGCGCCCTGCCCAGTAGCGGGGTGGGGTATACGCAGTATTTT; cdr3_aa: CASSALPSSGVGYTQYF
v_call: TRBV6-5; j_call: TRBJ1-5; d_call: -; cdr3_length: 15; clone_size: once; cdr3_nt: TGTGCCAGCAGTTATAACAGAGATAGCAATCAGCCCCAGCATTTT; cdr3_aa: CASSYNRDSNQPQHF
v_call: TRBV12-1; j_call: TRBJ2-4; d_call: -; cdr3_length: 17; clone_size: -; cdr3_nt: TGTGCCAGCAGCTTTGTTTGCTCCGGGGGAACCAAAAACATTCAGTACTTC; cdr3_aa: CASSFVCSGGTKNIQYF
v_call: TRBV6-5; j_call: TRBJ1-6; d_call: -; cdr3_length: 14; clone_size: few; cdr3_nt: TGTGCCAGCAGTTATAAGCCAACTAATTCACCCCTCCACTTT; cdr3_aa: CASSYKPTNSPLHF
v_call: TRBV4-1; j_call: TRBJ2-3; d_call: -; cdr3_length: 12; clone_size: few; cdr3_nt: TGCGCCAGCAGCCAAGACAGTTATACGCAGTATTTT; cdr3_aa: CASSQDSYTQYF
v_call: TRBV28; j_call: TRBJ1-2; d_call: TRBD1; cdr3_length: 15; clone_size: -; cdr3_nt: TGTGCCAGCAGTTCTCCCGGGACAGTGACCTATGGCTACACCTTC; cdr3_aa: CASSSPGTVTYGYTF
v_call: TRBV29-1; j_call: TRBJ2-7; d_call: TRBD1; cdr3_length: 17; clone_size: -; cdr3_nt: TGCAGCGTTGAAGGGACAGGGAAAGGGGGCACTTTCTACGAGCAGTACTTC; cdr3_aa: CSVEGTGKGGTFYEQYF
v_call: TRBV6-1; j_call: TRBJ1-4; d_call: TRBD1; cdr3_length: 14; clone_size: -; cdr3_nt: TGTGCCAGCTCTTCAGGGGGCCCGGATGAAAAACTGTTTTTT; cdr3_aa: CASSSGGPDEKLFF